The 14 T cell receptor beta chains reported below all come from one sample, sequenced in a study of T cell responses to AZD1222 COVID-19 vaccine. The table came from immunoSEQ multiplex PCR; TCRdb's copy has only in-frame clones and leaves some out. The table has 120,000 to 150,000 clones, 80% to 95% seen once. The sample consisted of peripheral blood, taken 28 days after the second AZD1222 dose. These receptors were obtained from an adult who received the AZD1222 COVID-19 vaccine.

The chain joins TRBV4-2 to TRBJ2-1, with D perhaps matching TRBD1 or TRBD2 (5 bases each). CDR1 and CDR2 (germline): LGHNA, YNFKEQ. The CDR3 runs to 12 residues. Trimming shortened V by 1 base and J by 7 bases, and 5 bases separated the two germline ends. DNA for the CDR3: TGTGCCAGCAGCCAAGGGGGGAATGAGCAGTTCTTC. It codes for CASSQGGNEQFF.

The chain is built from TRBV27 and TRBJ1-4, with D uncertain. The V gene's germline CDR1 is MNHEY and CDR2 SMNVEV (reference sequence). Between the trimmed V and J ends, which lost 3 bases and 5 bases, there was a span of 7 bases. The CDR3 contains 13 residues. In nucleotides, the CDR3 is TGTGCCAGCAGTTTCCGGGAGAATGAAAAACTGTTTTTT. Translated: CASSFRENEKLFF.

The chain recombines TRBV5-1 with TRBJ2-3, with 12 bases fitting TRBD2. The V and J ends lost 5 bases and 10 bases, in that order; junction bases with no gene match: 8. This CDR3 has 14 amino acids. From germline, CDR1 is SGHRS and CDR2 YFSETQ. Written as DNA, the CDR3 is TGCGCCAGCAGAGACGCTAGCGGGGGGGTAGCGCAGTATTTT. Protein product: CASRDASGGVAQYF.

This chain connects TRBV19 to TRBJ2-1; 9 nucleotides align to TRBD1. V lost 5 bases to trimming and J lost 3 bases; unmatched junction nucleotides: 8. This CDR3 has 16 amino acids. Germline V CDR1 and CDR2: LNHDA, SQIVND (reference sequence). CDR3 nucleotide sequence: TGTGCCAGTAGTCGGACCGGGACAGGGAACTACAATGAGCAGTTCTTC. This codes for CASSRTGTGNYNEQFF.

This clone came up once. The chain carries TRBV6-5 and TRBJ1-3; the D is unclear. Germline CDR1 is MNHEY and CDR2 is SVGAGI. The CDR3 loop spans 14 amino acids. Trimming pared 0 bases from V and 4 bases from J, leaving 7 bases between. The CDR3 DNA reads as TGTGCCAGCAGTTACTCGATTCGGGGAAACACCATATATTTT. Translation gives CASSYSIRGNTIYF.

The V call is TRBV7-2, the J call TRBJ2-5, with a weak D call TRBD2 (5 bases). This CDR3 region has 14 residues. With 5 bases removed from V and 4 bases from J, the gap between germline ends came to 14 bases. Germline CDR1 and CDR2: SGHTA and FQGNSA. The CDR3 bases are TGTGCCAGCAGCCCCTCGGCTGGAGGAGAGACCCAGTACTTC. It codes for CASSPSAGGETQYF.

J is TRBJ2-1 and V is TRBV29-1; 9 positions agree with TRBD2. J was trimmed by 4 bases and V by 2 bases; bases with no gene match: 3. CDR3 size: 14 residues. Germline V gives CDR1 SQVTM, CDR2 ANQGSEA. The CDR3 loop reads CSVEPREGYNEQFF. CDR3 nucleotide sequence: TGCAGCGTTGAACCGCGGGAGGGTTACAATGAGCAGTTCTTC.

This chain links TRBV6-4 with TRBJ2-2; no clear D. In germline, CDR1 is MRHNA, CDR2 SNTAGT. Trimming removed 6 bases at V and 2 bases at J, with 10 bases between. The CDR3 has 14 residues. The CDR3 nucleotides read TGTGCCAGCAGAGACACCGGAAACACCGGGGAGCTGTTTTTT. Its protein is CASRDTGNTGELFF.

V and J are TRBV28 and TRBJ1-4, with D hard to call. Trimming shortened V by 4 bases and J by 0 bases, and 6 bases separated the two germline ends. This CDR3 has 14 residues. Germline CDR1 is MDHEN and CDR2 is SYDVKM. CDR3 coding DNA: TGTGCCAGCAGTTCCCCGGCAACTAATGAAAAACTGTTTTTT. Translating it yields CASSSPATNEKLFF.

The chain joins TRBV5-6 to TRBJ2-7; unclear D gene. The ends were cut back, 0 bases at V and 2 bases at J, with 6 bases in the middle. Germline V gene data show CDR1 as SGHDT and CDR2 as YYEEEE. The CDR3 runs to 13 residues. The CDR3 DNA reads TGTGCCAGCAGCTTGGGGCCAGCCTACGAGCAGTACTTC. It specifies CASSLGPAYEQYF. Full variable domain (missing parts from reference TRBV5-6 and TRBJ2-7): DAGVTQSPTHLIKTRGQQVTLRCSPKSGHDTVSWYQQALGQGPQFIFQYYEEEERQRGNFPDRFSGHQFPNYSSELNVNALLLGDSALYLCASSLGPAYEQYFGPGTRLTVT.

The chain joins TRBV2 to TRBJ1-2; perhaps TRBD1 as D (5 bases). Germline-derived CDR1 and CDR2 are SNHLY and FYNNEI. Between the trimmed V and J ends, which lost 4 bases and 4 bases, there was a span of 10 bases. The CDR3 is made up of 13 amino acids. DNA for the CDR3: TGTGCCAGCAGTGCGGGACCGATCTATGGCTACACCTTC. Encoded protein: CASSAGPIYGYTF. The full variable domain, completed using reference TRBV2 and TRBJ1-2, is EPEVTQTPSHQVTQMGQEVILRCVPISNHLYFYWYRQILGQKVEFLVSFYNNEISEKSEIFDDQFSVERPDGSNFTLKIRSTKLEDSAMYFCASSAGPIYGYTFGSGTRLTVV.

The CDR3 nucleotides read TGTGCCAGTAGAGGACTGGCGGGGCGCCGGGTTGAGCAGTTCTTC. As protein: CASRGLAGRRVEQFF. The genes are TRBV19 and TRBJ2-1; possible D gene TRBD2, 6 bases. V was trimmed by 6 bases and J by 9 bases, leaving 21 bases between them. Looked up from germline, CDR1 is LNHDA and CDR2 is SQIVND (reference sequence). The CDR3 runs 15 residues.

The gene calls are TRBV18 and TRBJ2-5, with 7 nucleotides matching TRBD2. This CDR3 contains 13 residues. The J segment lost 2 bases and the V segment lost 6 bases, leaving 3 bases of the junction unmatched. Germline V gives CDR1 KGHSH, CDR2 LQKENI. The CDR3 nucleotides read TGTGCCAGCTCGCGGGGGTCACAAGAGACCCAGTACTTC. It is translated as CASSRGSQETQYF.

The J gene is TRBJ1-6, the V gene TRBV14; weak D call: TRBD1 (6 bases). This CDR3 spans 16 amino acids. Between the trimmed V and J ends, which lost 4 bases and 3 bases, there was a span of 13 bases. In germline, CDR1 is SGHDN, CDR2 FVKESK. This CDR3 reads CASSPGAQYYNSPLHF. The CDR3 DNA reads as TGTGCCAGCAGCCCAGGGGCGCAGTACTATAATTCACCCCTCCACTTT.